Given below is one T cell receptor beta chain in context. Its target is not known. V dropped 1 base and J dropped 1 base, with 23 bases sitting between them. This CDR3 has 20 residues. Germline assignment: CDR1 SGHNT and CDR2 YENEEA. Every single patient, without exception, relapsed after autologous stem cell transplantation, and brentuximab vedotin exposure varied. These data belong to a study of PD-1 blockade in classical Hodgkin lymphoma. The study, taken as a whole, reports: The diversity seen at baseline in complete responders resembled that of newly diagnosed patients. Prior therapy or disease activity may underlie the repertoire differences, whose causes remain undefined. Among the patients, those starting nivolumab under 1 year after ASCT were excluded. Newly diagnosed patients had baseline TCR diversity that was reportedly lower than that of healthy donors.

Libraries were prepared by immunoSEQ multiplex PCR; TCRdb keeps only in-frame clonotypes and omits some of them. The repertoire holds about 150,000 clones, with just under 80% as singletons. Sequenced material: peripheral blood mononuclear cells (PBMCs), taken before the second cycle of nivolumab. The source is a human donor with classical Hodgkin lymphoma. The rearrangement uses TRBV11-3 and TRBJ1-5; D might be TRBD1 (6 bases). CDR3 bases: TGTGCCAGCAGCTTAGCAACCCCCCTGGACAGCCGATTGAGCAATCAGCCCCAGCATTTT. This translates into CASSLATPLDSRLSNQPQHF.